A selection of T cell receptor beta chains follows, all from one sample in a study of CD8 T cells in ankylosing spondylitis. Each CDR3 protein gets one entry after TCRdb re-called the 5' RACE reads with MiXCR. This sample carries 240,000 or so distinct CDR3 sequences, about 10% of them seen once, and the ten largest clones take roughly 6.8%. Specimen: blood, either unsorted or a sorted T cell fraction (not recorded which). The receptors derive from a male donor with ankylosing spondylitis or in good health (not recorded which). The CDR3 runs from the conserved cysteine through the conserved F or W. A D gene is named only where the DNA matches it firmly. Expanded clones are given a class, and other clones once, few, many or no size at all.

clone size: many; J gene: TRBJ2-7; D gene: TRBD2; V gene: TRBV15; CDR3 protein: CATSRGLAGLNGEQYF; CDR3 DNA: TGTGCCACCAGCAGAGGGCTAGCGGGATTGAACGGCGAGCAGTACTTC
clone size: many; J gene: TRBJ2-1; D gene: .; V gene: TRBV15; CDR3 protein: CATSEYRASDNSYNEQFF; CDR3 DNA: TGTGCCACCAGCGAATATAGAGCTAGCGACAACTCCTACAATGAGCAGTTCTTC
clone size: many; J gene: TRBJ1-2; D gene: .; V gene: TRBV5-1; CDR3 protein: CASSLDMSNYGYTF; CDR3 DNA: TGCGCCAGCAGCTTGGATATGTCCAACTATGGCTACACCTTC
clone size: many; J gene: TRBJ2-1; D gene: TRBD2; V gene: TRBV25-1; CDR3 protein: CASSDFLAGYNEQFF; CDR3 DNA: TGTGCCAGCAGTGACTTTCTAGCGGGATACAATGAGCAGTTCTTC
clone size: many; J gene: TRBJ2-2; D gene: .; V gene: TRBV20-1; CDR3 protein: CSASPAGWPGELFF; CDR3 DNA: TGCAGTGCTAGTCCCGCGGGTTGGCCCGGGGAGCTGTTTTTT
clone size: .; J gene: TRBJ1-1; D gene: .; V gene: TRBV24-1; CDR3 protein: CATSDLPGAGIGTEAFF; CDR3 DNA: TGTGCCACCAGTGATTTGCCAGGGGCGGGGATCGGCACTGAAGCTTTCTTT
clone size: many; J gene: TRBJ1-3; D gene: TRBD1; V gene: TRBV5-1; CDR3 protein: CASSWTGASGNTIYF; CDR3 DNA: TGCGCCAGCAGCTGGACAGGGGCGTCCGGAAACACCATATATTTT
clone size: few; J gene: TRBJ1-1; D gene: TRBD1; V gene: TRBV2; CDR3 protein: CASGDRAYTEAFF; CDR3 DNA: TGTGCCAGCGGGGACAGGGCGTACACTGAAGCTTTCTTT
clone size: many; J gene: TRBJ2-1; D gene: TRBD2; V gene: TRBV10-3; CDR3 protein: CAIANLAGDNEQFF; CDR3 DNA: TGTGCCATCGCTAATCTAGCGGGAGACAATGAGCAGTTCTTC
clone size: .; J gene: TRBJ2-1; D gene: TRBD2; V gene: TRBV29-1; CDR3 protein: CSVARQLRTRTFSYNEQFF; CDR3 DNA: TGCAGCGTCGCCCGTCAACTTCGGACTAGAACTTTCTCCTACAATGAGCAGTTCTTC
clone size: many; J gene: TRBJ2-7; D gene: .; V gene: TRBV5-1; CDR3 protein: CASSLTASYEQYF; CDR3 DNA: TGCGCCAGCAGCTTGACGGCATCCTACGAGCAGTACTTC
clone size: .; J gene: TRBJ2-1; D gene: TRBD2; V gene: TRBV7-9; CDR3 protein: CASSITSGFYNEQFF; CDR3 DNA: TGTGCCAGCAGCATAACTAGCGGCTTCTACAATGAGCAGTTCTTC
clone size: many; J gene: TRBJ2-2; D gene: .; V gene: TRBV5-5; CDR3 protein: CASSLARVWTGELFF; CDR3 DNA: TGTGCCAGCAGCTTGGCTAGAGTGTGGACCGGGGAGCTGTTTTTT
clone size: .; J gene: TRBJ2-3; D gene: .; V gene: TRBV15; CDR3 protein: CATSRDRLSSTDTQYF; CDR3 DNA: TGTGCCACCAGCAGAGATCGACTCTCCTCCACAGATACGCAGTATTTT
clone size: .; J gene: TRBJ2-1; D gene: TRBD2; V gene: TRBV5-1; CDR3 protein: CASSLDSSGIKFF; CDR3 DNA: TGCGCCAGCAGCTTGGATTCTAGCGGGATTAAGTTCTTC
clone size: many; J gene: TRBJ1-6; D gene: .; V gene: TRBV12-3/TRBV12-4; CDR3 protein: CASSFHRSNSPLHF; CDR3 DNA: TGTGCCAGCAGTTTCCACCGCTCTAATTCACCCCTCCACTTT
clone size: many; J gene: TRBJ2-7; D gene: .; V gene: TRBV5-4; CDR3 protein: CASSLGLPQSYEQYF; CDR3 DNA: TGTGCCAGCAGCTTGGGACTACCACAATCCTACGAGCAGTACTTC
clone size: few; J gene: TRBJ1-2; D gene: TRBD1; V gene: TRBV29-1; CDR3 protein: CSVEPHLDRAGYTF; CDR3 DNA: TGCAGCGTTGAGCCCCACCTGGACAGGGCTGGCTACACCTTC
clone size: many; J gene: TRBJ1-6; D gene: .; V gene: TRBV20-1; CDR3 protein: CSASTGGNSPLHF; CDR3 DNA: TGCAGTGCTAGTACAGGAGGGAATTCACCCCTCCACTTT
clone size: many; J gene: TRBJ2-4; D gene: .; V gene: TRBV5-1; CDR3 protein: CASSTTGHIQYF; CDR3 DNA: TGCGCCAGCAGCACCACTGGGCACATTCAGTACTTC
clone size: many; J gene: TRBJ2-3; D gene: TRBD1; V gene: TRBV29-1; CDR3 protein: CSVPGQGGNTQYF; CDR3 DNA: TGCAGCGTTCCGGGACAGGGGGGAAATACGCAGTATTTT
clone size: .; J gene: TRBJ2-3; D gene: .; V gene: TRBV7-9; CDR3 protein: CASSLGSRANTDTQYF; CDR3 DNA: TGTGCCAGCAGCTTAGGGTCCCGAGCAAATACAGATACGCAGTATTTT
clone size: .; J gene: TRBJ2-2; D gene: .; V gene: TRBV12-3/TRBV12-4; CDR3 protein: CASSMGVLDTGELFF; CDR3 DNA: TGTGCCAGCAGTATGGGGGTCCTGGACACCGGGGAGCTGTTTTTT
clone size: many; J gene: TRBJ2-3; D gene: TRBD2; V gene: TRBV20-1; CDR3 protein: CSAISGATDTQYF; CDR3 DNA: TGCAGTGCTATTAGCGGGGCCACAGATACGCAGTATTTT
clone size: many; J gene: TRBJ1-3; D gene: .; V gene: TRBV20-1; CDR3 protein: CSARDLMGSFRNTIYF; CDR3 DNA: TGCAGTGCTAGAGATTTAATGGGGAGCTTCCGAAACACCATATATTTT
clone size: many; J gene: TRBJ2-1; D gene: .; V gene: TRBV12-5; CDR3 protein: CASGLVGFGGTPGLYNEQFF; CDR3 DNA: TGTGCTAGTGGTTTGGTAGGGTTCGGAGGAACTCCGGGCCTGTACAATGAGCAGTTCTTC
clone size: many; J gene: TRBJ2-1; D gene: TRBD2; V gene: TRBV27; CDR3 protein: CASSLNGGSNNEQFF; CDR3 DNA: TGTGCCAGCAGTTTAAATGGCGGGAGTAATAATGAGCAGTTCTTC
clone size: many; J gene: TRBJ2-2; D gene: .; V gene: TRBV4-1; CDR3 protein: CASSQGTSHTGELFF; CDR3 DNA: TGCGCCAGCAGCCAAGGGACTTCTCACACCGGGGAGCTGTTTTTT
clone size: .; J gene: TRBJ1-2; D gene: .; V gene: TRBV28; CDR3 protein: CASSFGAKNYGYTF; CDR3 DNA: TGTGCCAGCAGTTTTGGGGCAAAGAACTATGGCTACACCTTC
clone size: .; J gene: TRBJ1-1; D gene: .; V gene: TRBV11-2; CDR3 protein: CASSVALQGEAFF; CDR3 DNA: TGTGCCAGCAGCGTAGCCTTACAGGGTGAAGCTTTCTTT
clone size: .; J gene: TRBJ2-1; D gene: TRBD1; V gene: TRBV7-9; CDR3 protein: CASSVTGAGGEQFF; CDR3 DNA: TGTGCCAGCAGCGTAACAGGGGCTGGCGGGGAGCAGTTCTTC
clone size: many; J gene: TRBJ2-1; D gene: .; V gene: TRBV29-1; CDR3 protein: CSVENSYNEQFF; CDR3 DNA: TGCAGCGTTGAAAACTCCTACAATGAGCAGTTCTTC
clone size: few; J gene: TRBJ1-2; D gene: TRBD1; V gene: TRBV12-3/TRBV12-4; CDR3 protein: CASSLGQGSVMIYGYTF; CDR3 DNA: TGTGCCAGCAGTTTAGGACAGGGGTCGGTAATGATCTATGGCTACACCTTC
clone size: once; J gene: TRBJ2-1; D gene: TRBD1; V gene: TRBV23-1; CDR3 protein: CASSQLGQGPYNEQFF; CDR3 DNA: TGCGCCAGCAGTCAATTGGGACAGGGGCCTTACAATGAGCAGTTCTTC
clone size: many; J gene: TRBJ2-1; D gene: .; V gene: TRBV6-1; CDR3 protein: CASSAVNAYNEQFF; CDR3 DNA: TGTGCCAGCAGTGCTGTGAACGCTTACAATGAGCAGTTCTTC
clone size: many; J gene: TRBJ2-5; D gene: .; V gene: TRBV12-3/TRBV12-4; CDR3 protein: CASSLGRRETQYF; CDR3 DNA: TGTGCCAGCAGTTTGGGGAGGCGAGAGACCCAGTACTTC
clone size: many; J gene: TRBJ2-1; D gene: .; V gene: TRBV7-9; CDR3 protein: CASNPERLSSYNEQFF; CDR3 DNA: TGTGCCAGCAATCCGGAGCGGCTCAGCTCCTACAATGAGCAGTTCTTC
clone size: many; J gene: TRBJ2-2; D gene: TRBD1; V gene: TRBV20-1; CDR3 protein: CSARGPPGQGANGELFF; CDR3 DNA: TGCAGTGCTAGAGGCCCTCCGGGACAGGGGGCGAACGGGGAGCTGTTTTTT
clone size: few; J gene: TRBJ2-5; D gene: TRBD2; V gene: TRBV7-9; CDR3 protein: CASSLTTSGSAQYF; CDR3 DNA: TGTGCCAGCAGCTTAACGACTAGCGGGAGCGCCCAGTACTTC
clone size: many; J gene: TRBJ2-3; D gene: .; V gene: TRBV7-2; CDR3 protein: CASTPLAGRSTDTQYF; CDR3 DNA: TGTGCCAGCACCCCCCTGGCGGGACGTAGCACAGATACGCAGTATTTT
clone size: many; J gene: TRBJ2-5; D gene: TRBD1; V gene: TRBV6-5; CDR3 protein: CASSYSGQGETQYF; CDR3 DNA: TGTGCCAGCAGTTACTCGGGACAGGGGGAGACCCAGTACTTC
clone size: many; J gene: TRBJ2-7; D gene: TRBD2; V gene: TRBV5-1; CDR3 protein: CASSRGLVADEQYF; CDR3 DNA: TGCGCCAGCAGCAGGGGACTAGTCGCGGACGAGCAGTACTTC
clone size: medium-sized; J gene: TRBJ1-5; D gene: .; V gene: TRBV6-1; CDR3 protein: CASSEVASGGQPQHF; CDR3 DNA: TGTGCCAGCAGTGAAGTGGCGAGTGGGGGACAGCCCCAGCATTTT
clone size: many; J gene: TRBJ2-6; D gene: .; V gene: TRBV12-3/TRBV12-4; CDR3 protein: CASRARLDVLTF; CDR3 DNA: TGTGCCAGCCGCGCCAGACTGGACGTCCTGACTTTC
clone size: many; J gene: TRBJ2-1; D gene: TRBD2; V gene: TRBV5-1; CDR3 protein: CASSLARAGGLSSYNEQFF; CDR3 DNA: TGCGCCAGCAGCTTGGCCCGTGCGGGAGGACTAAGCTCCTACAATGAGCAGTTCTTC
clone size: many; J gene: TRBJ1-6; D gene: TRBD1; V gene: TRBV10-3; CDR3 protein: CAISLTGVNNSPLHF; CDR3 DNA: TGTGCCATCAGCCTGACAGGGGTTAATAATTCACCCCTCCACTTT
clone size: .; J gene: TRBJ2-1; D gene: TRBD2; V gene: TRBV15; CDR3 protein: CATSRVPGGRNEQFF; CDR3 DNA: TGTGCCACCAGCAGAGTACCGGGAGGGCGCAATGAGCAGTTCTTC
clone size: .; J gene: TRBJ2-5; D gene: .; V gene: TRBV21-1; CDR3 protein: CASSKGTPRRETQYF; CDR3 DNA: TGTGCCAGCAGCAAAGGGACCCCGAGAAGAGAGACCCAGTACTTC
clone size: many; J gene: TRBJ2-3; D gene: .; V gene: TRBV7-2; CDR3 protein: CASSLQGGVTDTQYF; CDR3 DNA: TGTGCCAGCAGCTTACAGGGGGGGGTGACAGATACGCAGTATTTT
clone size: .; J gene: TRBJ2-5; D gene: .; V gene: TRBV15; CDR3 protein: CATSRGGDQETQYF; CDR3 DNA: TGTGCCACCAGCAGAGGCGGAGACCAAGAGACCCAGTACTTC
clone size: few; J gene: TRBJ2-1; D gene: TRBD2; V gene: TRBV7-2; CDR3 protein: CASSGPGGLNGYNEQFF; CDR3 DNA: TGTGCCAGCAGCGGCCCTGGGGGACTAAATGGGTACAATGAGCAGTTCTTC
clone size: few; J gene: TRBJ2-2; D gene: TRBD2; V gene: TRBV5-1; CDR3 protein: CASSLSGGPNANTGELFF; CDR3 DNA: TGCGCCAGCAGCTTGAGCGGGGGGCCGAACGCGAACACCGGGGAGCTGTTTTTT
clone size: .; J gene: TRBJ2-4; D gene: TRBD1; V gene: TRBV24-1; CDR3 protein: CATSDPGQGNIQYF; CDR3 DNA: TGTGCCACCAGTGACCCCGGACAGGGAAACATTCAGTACTTC
clone size: many; J gene: TRBJ2-5; D gene: TRBD2; V gene: TRBV20-1; CDR3 protein: CSARPTSGGRPFQETQYF; CDR3 DNA: TGCAGTGCTAGGCCAACTAGCGGGGGGCGACCCTTCCAAGAGACCCAGTACTTC
clone size: many; J gene: TRBJ2-5; D gene: .; V gene: TRBV5-1; CDR3 protein: CASSSAETQYF; CDR3 DNA: TGCGCCAGCAGCTCCGCCGAGACCCAGTACTTC
clone size: many; J gene: TRBJ1-2; D gene: TRBD1; V gene: TRBV7-6; CDR3 protein: CASSLGTGRNYGYTF; CDR3 DNA: TGTGCCAGCAGCTTAGGGACAGGGAGGAACTATGGCTACACCTTC
clone size: many; J gene: TRBJ1-5; D gene: TRBD1; V gene: TRBV5-1; CDR3 protein: CASSLGTGAQPQHF; CDR3 DNA: TGCGCCAGCAGCTTGGGGACAGGCGCTCAGCCCCAGCATTTT